A selection of T cell receptor beta chains follows, all from one sample in a study of T cells in Graves' hyperthyroidism and ophthalmopathy. A single record per CDR3 protein comes from TCRdb applying MiXCR to the multiplex PCR reads. This table holds 550,000 to 850,000 distinct CDR3 sequences, approximately 18% found once. Sequenced input: blood. These receptors all stem from a woman aged 45 to 65 with Graves' hyperthyroidism that later progressed to Graves' ophthalmopathy. The conserved cysteine and the conserved F or W are not part of the CDR3 here. Clone size is given for some rows only: seen once, a few or many times, or a class if the clone is expanded.

CDR3 | J | V | size
SARAISGQALNTEAF | TRBJ1-1 | TRBV20-1 | many
ASSLADQWGDTIY | TRBJ1-3 | TRBV11-2 | .
ASSRATGGNYGYT | TRBJ1-2 | TRBV19 | .
ASRGTSFRSYNEQF | TRBJ2-1 | TRBV12-3/TRBV12-4 | many
ASSPAGGGGYGYT | TRBJ1-2 | TRBV12-3/TRBV12-4 | many
ASSPSQGRKLF | TRBJ1-4 | TRBV12-3/TRBV12-4 | few
ASTRAPGETQH | TRBJ1-5 | TRBV7-6 | .
ASSSQTTGAYGELF | TRBJ2-2 | TRBV7-9 | few
ASSSGLNYEQY | TRBJ2-7 | TRBV6-5 | .
ASTNGQDNSPLH | TRBJ1-6 | TRBV3-1 | many
ASTQGLAGTTDTQY | TRBJ2-3 | TRBV2 | many
SAAGTNYGYT | TRBJ1-2 | TRBV20-1 | many
ASSRQGINQPQH | TRBJ1-5 | TRBV12-3/TRBV12-4 | many
ASSQADTTEAF | TRBJ1-1 | TRBV4-1 | few
ASSWDSLNQPQH | TRBJ1-5 | TRBV5-5 | .
ASSLDTEAF | TRBJ1-1 | TRBV3-1 | many
ATSRNQGYEQY | TRBJ2-7 | TRBV15 | .
AISRAGMGETQY | TRBJ2-5 | TRBV10-3 | .
ASSRVGDGYT | TRBJ1-2 | TRBV6-2/TRBV6-3 | many
AWMGRDRGSSGANVLT | TRBJ2-6 | TRBV30 | few
ASSQSGELF | TRBJ2-2 | TRBV3-1 | many
ASRGITEAF | TRBJ1-1 | TRBV5-8 | few
ASSLAGGQPQH | TRBJ1-5 | TRBV5-1 | many
AWSVGVGGGYQPQH | TRBJ1-5 | TRBV30 | few
ASSQDRFIGQDTDTQY | TRBJ2-3 | TRBV14 | .
ASSYSNSLGMNTEAF | TRBJ1-1 | TRBV6-2/TRBV6-3 | many
ASSQVSGGAVETQY | TRBJ2-5 | TRBV3-1 | many
AWSPGQINQPQH | TRBJ1-5 | TRBV30 | .
ASGLSTTNQPQH | TRBJ1-5 | TRBV12-5 | .
ASRSTQFNTEAF | TRBJ1-1 | TRBV6-1 | .
AISRLGGAAFDEQF | TRBJ2-1 | TRBV10-3 | few
ASSPQGDGTEAF | TRBJ1-1 | TRBV18 | many
ASSFNSGVIGANVLT | TRBJ2-6 | TRBV7-2 | .
ASSSRQGPNAEAF | TRBJ1-1 | TRBV12-3/TRBV12-4 | few
ATTWETQY | TRBJ2-5 | TRBV2 | few
ASTSGQGAYEQY | TRBJ2-7 | TRBV11-1 | .
SAQLAGGRRDTQY | TRBJ2-3 | TRBV20-1 | many
ASSLHWGANTGELF | TRBJ2-2 | TRBV7-9 | .
SASAGNTIY | TRBJ1-3 | TRBV20-1 | many
ASSDRDGSNEQF | TRBJ2-1 | TRBV10-1 | .
RGYNPSGASYEQY | TRBJ2-7 | TRBV20-1 | few
ASTRTGSNEKLF | TRBJ1-4 | TRBV9 | .
ASSPGTRDTIY | TRBJ1-3 | TRBV3-1 | many
ASSQDLGYETQY | TRBJ2-5 | TRBV3-1 | many
ASSLVAGSGDTQY | TRBJ2-3 | TRBV11-3 | many
ARPLVGGADYGYT | TRBJ1-2 | TRBV6-1 | few
ASSPRRQVTSYTGELF | TRBJ2-2 | TRBV3-1 | few
ASSYMARGHGYT | TRBJ1-2 | TRBV6-6 | few